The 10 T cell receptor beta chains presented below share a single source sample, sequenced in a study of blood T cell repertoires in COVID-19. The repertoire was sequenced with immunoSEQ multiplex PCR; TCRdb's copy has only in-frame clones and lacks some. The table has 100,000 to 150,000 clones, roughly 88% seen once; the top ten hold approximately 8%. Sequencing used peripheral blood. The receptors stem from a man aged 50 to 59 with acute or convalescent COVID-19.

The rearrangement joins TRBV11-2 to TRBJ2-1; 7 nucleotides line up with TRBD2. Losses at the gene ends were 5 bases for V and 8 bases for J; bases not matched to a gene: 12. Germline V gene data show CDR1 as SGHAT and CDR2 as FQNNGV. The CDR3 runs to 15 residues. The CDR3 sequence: CASSPPRGEFYEQFF. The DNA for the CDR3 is TGTGCCAGCAGCCCACCACGGGGGGAGTTCTATGAGCAGTTCTTC.

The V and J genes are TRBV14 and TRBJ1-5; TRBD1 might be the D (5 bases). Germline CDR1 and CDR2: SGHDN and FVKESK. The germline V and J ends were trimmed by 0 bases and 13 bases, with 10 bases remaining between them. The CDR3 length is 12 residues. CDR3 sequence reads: CASSQDSGPQHF. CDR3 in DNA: TGTGCCAGCAGCCAAGATTCAGGGCCACAGCATTTT.

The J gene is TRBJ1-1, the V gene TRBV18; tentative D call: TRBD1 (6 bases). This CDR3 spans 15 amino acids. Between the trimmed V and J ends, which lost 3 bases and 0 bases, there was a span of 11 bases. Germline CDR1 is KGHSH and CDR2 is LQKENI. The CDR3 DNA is TGTGCCAGCTCACCTTCGACAGGATTGAACACTGAAGCTTTCTTT. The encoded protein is CASSPSTGLNTEAFF.

The CDR3 DNA reads as TGTGCCAGTAGCCCCAGGGGGGCTGGGGATACGCAGTATTTT. Encoded protein: CASSPRGAGDTQYF. This sequence joins TRBV19 and TRBJ2-3; weak D call: TRBD1 (7 bases). Germline V lookup: CDR1 LNHDA, CDR2 SQIVND (reference sequence). The CDR3 spans 14 residues. V lost 6 bases, J lost 6 bases, and 16 bases lay in between.

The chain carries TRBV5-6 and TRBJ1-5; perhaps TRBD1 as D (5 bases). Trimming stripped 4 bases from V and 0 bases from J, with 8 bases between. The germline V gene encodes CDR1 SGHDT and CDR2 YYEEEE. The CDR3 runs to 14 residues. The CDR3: CASSPGNSNQPQHF. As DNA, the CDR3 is TGTGCCAGCAGCCCAGGGAATAGCAATCAGCCCCAGCATTTT.

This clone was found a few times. The DNA of the CDR3 is TGTGCCAGCAGTGAGGAACTAGCGGGAGCTACCGAGCAGTACTTC. This gives the protein CASSEELAGATEQYF. The chain recombines TRBV2 with TRBJ2-7; 11 bases agree with TRBD2. The length of the CDR3 is 15 residues. The germline V gene encodes CDR1 SNHLY and CDR2 FYNNEI. Trimming cost V 3 bases and J 6 bases; bases outside gene matches: 7.

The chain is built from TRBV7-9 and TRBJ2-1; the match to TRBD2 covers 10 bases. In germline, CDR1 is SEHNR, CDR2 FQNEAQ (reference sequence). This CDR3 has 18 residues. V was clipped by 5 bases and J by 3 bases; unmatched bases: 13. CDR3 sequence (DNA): TGTGCCAGCAGCACTGGACTAGCGGATAAAAGGGTCTACAATGAGCAGTTCTTC. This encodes CASSTGLADKRVYNEQFF.

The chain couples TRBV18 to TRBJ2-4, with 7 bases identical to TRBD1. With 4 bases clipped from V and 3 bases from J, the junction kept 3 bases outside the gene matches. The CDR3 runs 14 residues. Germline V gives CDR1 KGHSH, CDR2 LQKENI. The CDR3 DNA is TGTGCCAGCTCACTCGGGACAGTCAAAAACATTCAGTACTTC. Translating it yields CASSLGTVKNIQYF.

The CDR3 is CASSLLSSGGYYNEQFF. The CDR3 bases are TGTGCCAGCAGCTTGCTGTCTAGCGGGGGATACTACAATGAGCAGTTCTTC. V and J are TRBV5-6 and TRBJ2-1; TRBD2 matches at 10 bases. The CDR3 loop spans 17 amino acids. The junction had 7 bases not matched to a gene; V was cut back by 1 base and J by 3 bases. The germline gives CDR1 SGHDT, CDR2 YYEEEE. The entire variable domain, with the rest obtained from reference TRBV5-6 and TRBJ2-1, is as follows: DAGVTQSPTHLIKTRGQQVTLRCSPKSGHDTVSWYQQALGQGPQFIFQYYEEEERQRGNFPDRFSGHQFPNYSSELNVNALLLGDSALYLCASSLLSSGGYYNEQFFGPGTRLTVL.

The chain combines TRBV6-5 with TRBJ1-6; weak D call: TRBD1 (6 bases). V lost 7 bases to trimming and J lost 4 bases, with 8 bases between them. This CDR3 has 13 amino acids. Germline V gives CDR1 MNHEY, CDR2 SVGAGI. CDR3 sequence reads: CASNGQYNSPLHF. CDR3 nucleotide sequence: TGTGCCAGCAATGGACAGTATAATTCACCCCTCCACTTT.